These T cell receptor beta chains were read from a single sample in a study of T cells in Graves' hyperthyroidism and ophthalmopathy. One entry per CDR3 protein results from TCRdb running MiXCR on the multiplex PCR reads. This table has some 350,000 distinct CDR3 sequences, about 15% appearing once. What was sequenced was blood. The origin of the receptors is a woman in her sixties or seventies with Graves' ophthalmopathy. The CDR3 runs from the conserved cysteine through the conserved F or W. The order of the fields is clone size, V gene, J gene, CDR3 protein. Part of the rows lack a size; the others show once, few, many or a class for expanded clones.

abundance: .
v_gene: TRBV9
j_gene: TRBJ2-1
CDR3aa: CASSDPGTSGKNEQFF

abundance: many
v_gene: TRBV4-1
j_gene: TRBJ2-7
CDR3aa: CASSQEKTPHYEQYF

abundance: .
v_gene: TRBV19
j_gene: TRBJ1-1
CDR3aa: CASTETGGRNTEAFF

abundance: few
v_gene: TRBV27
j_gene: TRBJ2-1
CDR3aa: CASSLSSGTWDNEQFF

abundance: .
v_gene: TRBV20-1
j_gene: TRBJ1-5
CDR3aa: CSARMSANQPQHF

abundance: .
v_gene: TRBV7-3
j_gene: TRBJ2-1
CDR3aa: CASSLNLAAVGGEQFF

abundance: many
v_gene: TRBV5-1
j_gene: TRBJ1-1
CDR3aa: CASSRYYPGQQNTEAFF

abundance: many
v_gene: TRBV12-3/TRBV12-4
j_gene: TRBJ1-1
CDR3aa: CASSRVGGNTEAFF

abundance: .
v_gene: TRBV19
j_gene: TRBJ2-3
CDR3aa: CASSMPRGPTDTQYF

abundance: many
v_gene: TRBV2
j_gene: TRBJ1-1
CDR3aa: CASSLQGPRMNTEAFF

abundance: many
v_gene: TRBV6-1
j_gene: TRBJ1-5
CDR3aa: CASSEQVLGNQPQHF

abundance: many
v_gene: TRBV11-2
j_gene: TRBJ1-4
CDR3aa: CASSLEGAGQEKLFF

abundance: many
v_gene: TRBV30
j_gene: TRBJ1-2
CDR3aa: CAWRARGARNYGYTF

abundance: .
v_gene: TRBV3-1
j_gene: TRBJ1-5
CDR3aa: CASSQLAGGGSNQPQHF

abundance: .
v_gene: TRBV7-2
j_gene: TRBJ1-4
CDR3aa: CASSQNSRYNEKLFF

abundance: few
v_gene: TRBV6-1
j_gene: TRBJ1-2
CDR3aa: CASSYGTGADGYTF

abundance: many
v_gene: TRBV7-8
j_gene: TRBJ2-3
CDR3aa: CASSLEGQGATDTQYF

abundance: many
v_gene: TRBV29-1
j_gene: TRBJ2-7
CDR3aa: CSVAGAYEQYF

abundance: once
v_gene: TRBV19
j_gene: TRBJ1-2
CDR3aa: CASSIEGTYGYTF

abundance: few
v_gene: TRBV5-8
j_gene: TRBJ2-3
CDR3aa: CASSWTITGLDTQYF

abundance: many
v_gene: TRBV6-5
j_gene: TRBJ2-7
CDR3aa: CASSYSSGRSYEQYF

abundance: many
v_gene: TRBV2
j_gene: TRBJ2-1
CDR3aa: CASSSETPYNEQFF

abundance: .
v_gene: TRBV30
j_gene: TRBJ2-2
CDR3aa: CAWTNGLAGRGGELFF

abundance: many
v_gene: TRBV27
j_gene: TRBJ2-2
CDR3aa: CASSRLAGGDTGELFF

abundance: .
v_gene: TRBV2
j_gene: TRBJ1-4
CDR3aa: CASTKDRGGEKLFF

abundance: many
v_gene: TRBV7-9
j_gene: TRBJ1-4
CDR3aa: CASSLVGPLGTNEKLFF

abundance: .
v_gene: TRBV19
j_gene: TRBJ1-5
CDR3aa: CASSLETGGVILPQPQHF

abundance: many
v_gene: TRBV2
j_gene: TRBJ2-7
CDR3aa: CASSSGQIPYEQYF

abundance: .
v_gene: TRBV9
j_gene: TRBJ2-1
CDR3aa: CASSARGQGVYNEQFF

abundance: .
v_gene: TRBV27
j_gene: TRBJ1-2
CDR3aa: CASRPTGGDGYTF

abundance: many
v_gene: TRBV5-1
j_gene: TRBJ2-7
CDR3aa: CASSLGSGGEPYEQYF

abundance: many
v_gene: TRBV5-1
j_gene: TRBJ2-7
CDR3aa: CASSRAGNLNEQYF

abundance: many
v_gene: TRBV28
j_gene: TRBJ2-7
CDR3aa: CASSFGRNYEQYF

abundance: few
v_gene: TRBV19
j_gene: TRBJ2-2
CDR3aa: CASTRDPAGGELFF

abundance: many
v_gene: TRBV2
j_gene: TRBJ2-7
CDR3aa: CASRGSTVLVYF

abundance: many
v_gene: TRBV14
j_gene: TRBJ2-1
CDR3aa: CASSLGTSGLSYNEQFF

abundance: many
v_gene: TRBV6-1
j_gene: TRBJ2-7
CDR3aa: CASSRGGGYEQYF

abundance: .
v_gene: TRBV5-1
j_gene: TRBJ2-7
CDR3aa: CASSLDGLTWGEQYF

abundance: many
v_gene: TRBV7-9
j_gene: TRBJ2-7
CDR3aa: CASSTGQPYEQYF

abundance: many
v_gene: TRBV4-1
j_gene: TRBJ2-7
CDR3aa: CASSQVGTVYEQYF

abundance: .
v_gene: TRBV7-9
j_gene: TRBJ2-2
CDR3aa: CAAGVGQTNTGELFF

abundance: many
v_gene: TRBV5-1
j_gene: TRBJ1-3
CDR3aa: CASSRQADSGNTIYF

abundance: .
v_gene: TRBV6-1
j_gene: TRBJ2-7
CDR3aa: CASSESTVQYF

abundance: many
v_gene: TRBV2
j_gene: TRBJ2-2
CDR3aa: CASFGRGKSNTGELFF

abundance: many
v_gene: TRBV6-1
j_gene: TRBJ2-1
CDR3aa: CASSDVQGSNNEQFF

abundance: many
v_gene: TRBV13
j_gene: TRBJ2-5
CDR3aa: CASRTGGERETQYF

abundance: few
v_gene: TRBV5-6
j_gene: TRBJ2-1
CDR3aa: CASSLGGLLFF

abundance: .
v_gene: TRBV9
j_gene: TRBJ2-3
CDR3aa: CASTLAGGKTDTQYF

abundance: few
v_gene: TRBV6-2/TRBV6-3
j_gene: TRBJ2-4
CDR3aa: CASRQYRGKAKNIQYF

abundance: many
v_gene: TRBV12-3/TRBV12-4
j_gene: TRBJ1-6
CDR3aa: CASSLLGQNNSPLHF

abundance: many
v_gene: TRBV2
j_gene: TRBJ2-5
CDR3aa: CASRTLMETQYF

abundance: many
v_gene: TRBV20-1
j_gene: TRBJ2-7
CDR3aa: CSARDGGYEQYF

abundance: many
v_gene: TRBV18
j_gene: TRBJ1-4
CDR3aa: CASSLNSGRGEKLFF

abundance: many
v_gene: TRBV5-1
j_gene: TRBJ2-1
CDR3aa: CASSAVKREANEQFF

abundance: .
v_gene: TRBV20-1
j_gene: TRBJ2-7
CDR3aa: CSADRDRASYEQYF

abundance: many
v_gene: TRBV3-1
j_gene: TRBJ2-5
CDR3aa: CASSQLPSGKETQYF

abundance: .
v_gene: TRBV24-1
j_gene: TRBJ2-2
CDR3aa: CATSEITRDSWNTRELFF